A selection of T cell receptor beta chains follows, all from one sample in a study of blood T cell repertoires in COVID-19. Profiling relied on immunoSEQ multiplex PCR, and the TCRdb table lists in-frame clones only, not all of them. The sample has approximately 180,000 clones, approximately 85% seen once. Sequenced: peripheral blood. The receptors here all came from a human donor with active or convalescent COVID-19. The donor label of this sample is uncertain. Each CDR3 is given with its conserved first and last residue. The order of the fields is clone size, J gene, D gene, V gene, CDR3 DNA, CDR3 protein. D genes are given only for firm matches. The size field is filled for only some rows; it gives once, few, many or a size class.

NA,TRBJ1-6,NA,TRBV7-9,TGTGCCAGCAGCCCCCGGTCGGGTTCACCCCTCCACTTT,CASSPRSGSPLHF
few,TRBJ2-1,NA,TRBV6-5,TGTGCCAGCAGTTACGCGGGCGACGACTCCTACAATGAGCAGTTCTTC,CASSYAGDDSYNEQFF
once,TRBJ1-3,NA,TRBV4-1,TGCGCCAGCAGCCAAGGCCCCCGTCTAAATCTAGGAAACACCATATATTTT,CASSQGPRLNLGNTIYF
NA,TRBJ2-7,NA,TRBV13,TGTGCCAGCAGCACAAGGGGGGGGACCTACGAGCAGTACTTC,CASSTRGGTYEQYF
NA,TRBJ2-3,TRBD1,TRBV24-1,TGTGCCACCAGAGGGACAGGGAACACAGATACGCAGTATTTT,CATRGTGNTDTQYF
NA,TRBJ1-6,TRBD1,TRBV11-3,TGTGCCAGCAGCCACGGACAGGGAAGTCGTGTATCCCACTTT,CASSHGQGSRVSHF
NA,TRBJ1-1,NA,TRBV28,TGTGCCAGCAGTTCCCCCCCTACTCGGGGTGAAGCTTTCTTT,CASSSPPTRGEAFF
once,TRBJ1-2,TRBD1,TRBV5-4,TGTGCCAGCAGCTTGGCCGTAGAGGGGGCCGGCTACACCTTC,CASSLAVEGAGYTF
once,TRBJ1-5,NA,TRBV2,TGTGCCGCGGGAGGCCGCCAAGGCAATCAGCCCCAGCATTTT,CAAGGRQGNQPQHF
NA,TRBJ2-6,TRBD1,TRBV18,TGTGCCAGCTCACCGACAGGGGGCGCTGGGGCCAACGTCCTGACTTTC,CASSPTGGAGANVLTF
NA,TRBJ1-6,TRBD1,TRBV11-3,TGTGTCAGCAGAACAGGGGGCCAGACACCCCTCCACTTT,CVSRTGGQTPLHF
NA,TRBJ2-7,TRBD1,TRBV7-2,TGTGCCAGCAGCCGGACAGGGGGCTCGGGAGAGCAGTACTTC,CASSRTGGSGEQYF
once,TRBJ2-6,TRBD1,TRBV19,TGTGCCAGTAGTCTGGGGACAGGGACTGGGGCCAACGTCCTGACTTTC,CASSLGTGTGANVLTF
NA,TRBJ1-3,NA,TRBV30,TGTGCCTCCCAACAGGGCTTCTCTGGAAACACCATATATTTT,CASQQGFSGNTIYF
NA,TRBJ1-2,TRBD1,TRBV3-1/TRBV3-2,TGTGCCAGCAGCCAAGCGGACAGGGCGTATGGCTACACCTTC,CASSQADRAYGYTF
once,TRBJ1-2,NA,TRBV6-2/TRBV6-3,TGTGCCAGCAGTTATTCACAGGCTAACTATGGCTACACCTTC,CASSYSQANYGYTF
NA,TRBJ1-3,NA,TRBV6-5,TGTGCCAGCATGGAGGGAGGAAACACCATATATTTT,CASMEGGNTIYF
NA,TRBJ2-7,NA,TRBV10-3,TGTGCCATCAGTAGGGGGACAACTTCCTACGAGCAGTACTTC,CAISRGTTSYEQYF
NA,TRBJ1-1,NA,TRBV5-4,TGTGCCAGCAGCTTGGGACGGGAAAGTGAAGCTTTCTTT,CASSLGRESEAFF
NA,TRBJ1-5,NA,TRBV5-6,TGTGCCAGCAGCTTGGGCACAGCGGGACCGAGAGGTCAGCCCCAGCATTTT,CASSLGTAGPRGQPQHF
NA,TRBJ1-2,NA,TRBV21-1,TGTGCCAGCAGCAAAGCGCTGGAGGATGGCTACACCTTC,CASSKALEDGYTF
NA,TRBJ1-2,NA,TRBV3-1/TRBV3-2,TGTGCCAGCAGCCAGTTGACCAGGGAAGGGGGCTACACCTTC,CASSQLTREGGYTF
NA,TRBJ2-7,TRBD1,TRBV5-1,TGCGCCAGCAGCTTGATCGAGGGGGCGAGAGGATACGAGCAGTACTTC,CASSLIEGARGYEQYF
NA,TRBJ2-7,NA,TRBV3-1/TRBV3-2,TGTGCCAGCAGCCTGGGGAGGTCCTACGAGCAGTACTTC,CASSLGRSYEQYF
NA,TRBJ2-3,TRBD2,TRBV19,TGTGCCAGTAGTATAGGGGTCGGGGGGGCAACAGATACGCAGTATTTT,CASSIGVGGATDTQYF
NA,TRBJ1-6,TRBD1,TRBV30,TGTGCCGCGGGACAGTCCTTGGGTTCACCCCTCCACTTT,CAAGQSLGSPLHF
NA,TRBJ2-5,TRBD2,TRBV7-7,TGTGCCAGCAGCTCAGGGGCGGGGGGTGGTGAGACCCAGTACTTC,CASSSGAGGGETQYF
NA,TRBJ2-5,TRBD2,TRBV7-2,TGTGCCAGCAGCTTCACTAGCGGGGGGGCGGAGACCCAGTACTTC,CASSFTSGGAETQYF
few,TRBJ2-7,TRBD1,TRBV30,TGTGCCTGGATCCGGACAGGGGGCTACGAGCAGTACTTC,CAWIRTGGYEQYF
once,TRBJ1-2,NA,TRBV6-2/TRBV6-3,TGTGCCAGCAGTTACTCGAGCCGGTCCTATGGCTACACCTTC,CASSYSSRSYGYTF
NA,TRBJ2-3,TRBD1,TRBV20-1,TGCAGTGCTAGACAGGGGGTTACGCAGTATTTT,CSARQGVTQYF
NA,TRBJ2-7,NA,TRBV2,TGTGCCAGCAGCAGGCCGTCGGTGGGGTACTTC,CASSRPSVGYF
NA,TRBJ2-1,TRBD2,TRBV24-1,TGTGCCACCAGTGAAGAGCGGGGGGGCTCCTACAATGAGCAGTTCTTC,CATSEERGGSYNEQFF
NA,TRBJ1-1,NA,TRBV6-5,TGTGCCAGCAGTTACTCGGTAGTCCGCCCTGAAGCTTTCTTT,CASSYSVVRPEAFF
NA,TRBJ2-2,NA,TRBV5-6,TGTGCCAGCAGCTTGGGGAATCGGGTTCTAACGGGGACCGGGGAGCTGTTTTTT,CASSLGNRVLTGTGELFF
few,TRBJ1-3,NA,TRBV7-9,TGTGCCAGCAGCACCGCTGGGGCAATGGGTGGAAACACCATATATTTT,CASSTAGAMGGNTIYF
few,TRBJ2-2,NA,TRBV5-1,TGCGCCAGCAGCTTGGCTGGGACAAACACCGGGGAGCTGTTTTTT,CASSLAGTNTGELFF
NA,TRBJ2-7,NA,TRBV11-3,TGTGCCAGCAGCTCGGACTATTCCTACGAGCAGTACTTC,CASSSDYSYEQYF
NA,TRBJ2-2,NA,TRBV2,TGTGCCAGCAGCGGACTCCGAGGGCCCGGGGAGCTGTTTTTT,CASSGLRGPGELFF
NA,TRBJ2-5,NA,TRBV30,TGTGCCTGGAGTTTGCAGTACCAAGAGACCCAGTACTTC,CAWSLQYQETQYF
once,TRBJ1-6,NA,TRBV6-5,TGTGCCAGCAGCGGGGGGGGGACCGTGGATTCACCCCTCCACTTT,CASSGGGTVDSPLHF
NA,TRBJ2-5,TRBD2,TRBV24-1,TGTGCCACCAGTGCCCGGGGAGGACTAGCGGGGCAAGAGACCCAGTACTTC,CATSARGGLAGQETQYF
NA,TRBJ1-1,TRBD1,TRBV25-1,TGTGCCACCTCGACAGGGGTGAGGGCTTTCTTT,CATSTGVRAFF
NA,TRBJ2-7,NA,TRBV19,TGTGCCAGTAGTAAGAAACAGGGACGAAGACCCTACGAGCAGTACTTC,CASSKKQGRRPYEQYF
NA,TRBJ2-7,TRBD1,TRBV6-5,TGTGCCAGCAGGGGACAGGGATCGGAGCAGTACTTC,CASRGQGSEQYF
once,TRBJ2-1,TRBD2,TRBV7-3,TGTGCCAGCAGCTTGGCTAGCGGGAGTTATCCCTACAATGAGCAGTTCTTC,CASSLASGSYPYNEQFF
once,TRBJ2-2,NA,TRBV5-1,TGCGCCCCCCCGGCAGGGGCCACCGGGGAGCTGTTTTTT,CAPPAGATGELFF
NA,TRBJ1-2,NA,TRBV6-5,TGTGCCAGCAGAGTCGGGGTCCGACGGGGCTACACCTTC,CASRVGVRRGYTF
NA,TRBJ2-5,NA,TRBV3-1/TRBV3-2,TGTGCCAGCAGCCAAGGGGGGGTCCAAGAGACCCAGTACTTC,CASSQGGVQETQYF
NA,TRBJ2-3,NA,TRBV21-1,TGTGCCAGCAGCAAAGATGGCGGGGACACAGATACGCAGTATTTT,CASSKDGGDTDTQYF
once,TRBJ2-2,NA,TRBV29-1,TGCAGCGTTGAGAGGTCCGGGGAGCTGTTTTTT,CSVERSGELFF
few,TRBJ2-7,TRBD2,TRBV11-3,TGTGCCAGCAGCAAACTAGCGGGAGTCTGGGAGCAGTACTTC,CASSKLAGVWEQYF
few,TRBJ1-6,NA,TRBV28,TGTGCCAGCAAGAGTCCCCTTTCACCCCTCCACTTT,CASKSPLSPLHF
NA,TRBJ1-2,NA,TRBV6-5,TGTGCCAGCAGTTCGGCGGGCTGGGACTATGGCTACACCTTC,CASSSAGWDYGYTF
NA,TRBJ2-1,NA,TRBV5-1,TGCGCCAGCAGCTTGCCGGGGATCAATGAGCAGTTCTTC,CASSLPGINEQFF
NA,TRBJ1-4,NA,TRBV10-2,TGCGCCAGCGGAGGAGGGGCCACCTTGAATGAAAAACTGTTTTTT,CASGGGATLNEKLFF
NA,TRBJ2-7,NA,TRBV5-4,TGTGCCAGCAGCCCAAGAGCGGTGGGAGCTAACGAGCAGTACTTC,CASSPRAVGANEQYF
NA,TRBJ2-1,TRBD1,TRBV28,TGTGCCAGTAAGACCGGGACAGGGCTTGGCGATGAGCAGTTCTTC,CASKTGTGLGDEQFF
few,TRBJ2-2,TRBD1,TRBV3-1/TRBV3-2,TGTGCCAGCAGCCAAAGGCGGGGACAGGGGTTTTATAACACCGGGGAGCTGTTTTTT,CASSQRRGQGFYNTGELFF